The 26 T cell receptor beta chains presented below share a single source sample, sequenced in a study of T cell repertoires in cytomegalovirus infection. For these TCRs, the target antigens are not known. Using its own MiXCR run on the reads, TCRdb lists one record per CDR3 protein. The sample yields roughly 220,000 distinct CDR3 sequences, approximately 38% seen once. The specimen was CD8+ T cells from cultured PBMCs, collected from culture after CMV antigen stimulation. These receptors were collected from a human donor in good health (CMV status not recorded). Some clones in this sample may be carry-over from other donors' samples.

This clonotype was seen a few times. The V gene is TRBV6-6, the J gene TRBJ2-6, with 12 nucleotides matching TRBD2. The CDR3 consists of 20 residues. V lost 2 bases and J lost 0; bases outside the gene matches: 8. From germline, CDR1 is MNHNY and CDR2 SVGAGI (reference sequence). This CDR3 reads CASSYAPGLAGRSGANVLTF. CDR3 bases: TGTGCCAGCAGTTACGCGCCAGGACTAGCGGGGCGCTCTGGGGCCAACGTCCTGACTTTC.

This chain uses TRBV10-3 with TRBJ2-1; 11 bases fit TRBD1. The CDR3 is 13 amino acids. The V gene's germline CDR1 is ENHRY and CDR2 SYGVKD. In nucleotides, the CDR3 is TGTGCACTGGGGGGACAGGGGGTCAATGAGCAGTTCTTC. Protein sequence: CALGGQGVNEQFF.

The chain links TRBV19 to TRBJ1-1; the D gene is possibly TRBD1 (6 bases). Looked up from germline, CDR1 is LNHDA and CDR2 is SQIVND (reference sequence). The CDR3 is 17 residues long. Trimming shortened V by 6 bases and J by 0 bases, and 20 bases separated the two germline ends. Here the CDR3 reads CASRPGPGEVMNTEAFF. As DNA, the CDR3 is TGTGCCAGTAGGCCGGGACCAGGGGAAGTTATGAACACTGAAGCTTTCTTT.

The chain joins TRBV7-2 to TRBJ2-7; 10 bases line up with TRBD1. Germline lookup yields CDR1 SGHTA and CDR2 FQGNSA. The CDR3 loop spans 16 amino acids. With 8 bases clipped from V and 5 bases from J, the junction kept 15 bases outside the gene matches. The CDR3 loop is CASVPDPGQGRHEQYF. The CDR3 coding sequence is TGTGCCAGCGTGCCAGATCCGGGACAGGGGAGACACGAGCAGTACTTC.

This clonotype was picked up a small number of times. The chain joins TRBV18 to TRBJ2-5; the D gene is possibly TRBD1 (5 bases). The ends were cut back, 1 base at V and 5 bases at J, with 5 bases in the middle. Germline assignment: CDR1 KGHSH and CDR2 LQKENI. The CDR3 has 12 amino acids. The DNA for the CDR3 is TGTGCCAGCTCACCACAGGGGGAGACCCAGTACTTC. Translating it yields CASSPQGETQYF.

This chain joins TRBV5-6 and TRBJ1-1; TRBD1 aligns across 8 bases. This CDR3 contains 13 residues. Germline CDR1 is SGHDT and CDR2 is YYEEEE. V lost 7 bases to trimming and J lost 1 base; unmatched junction nucleotides: 3. The CDR3 loop reads CASRTGGNTEAFF. CDR3 coding DNA: TGTGCCAGCCGAACAGGGGGGAACACTGAAGCTTTCTTT.

The chain joins TRBV4-1 to TRBJ2-7; tentatively, D is TRBD2 (6 bases). CDR1 and CDR2 from the germline V gene are MGHRA and YSYEKL. Trimming took off 4 bases at V and 4 bases at J, with 14 bases between the two ends. This CDR3 region has 14 residues. The CDR3 nucleotides are TGCGCCAGCAGCCCCTCGATCGGGGGTTACGAGCAGTACTTC. Amino acids: CASSPSIGGYEQYF.

V usage is TRBV15 and J usage is TRBJ2-3, with 9 bases matching TRBD1. CDR3 size: 16 residues. Germline V CDR1 and CDR2: LNHNV, YYDKDF (reference sequence). Trimming cost V 4 bases and J 4 bases; bases outside gene matches: 9. The CDR3 DNA reads as TGTGCCACCAGCATTAACAGGGGGCGCGCCGCAGATACGCAGTATTTT. Residues: CATSINRGRAADTQYF. Full variable domain (rest looked up from reference TRBV15 and TRBJ2-3): DAMVIQNPRYQVTQFGKPVTLSCSQTLNHNVMYWYQQKSSQAPKLLFHYYDKDFNNEADTPDNFQSRRPNTSFCFLDIRSPGLGDTAMYLCATSINRGRAADTQYFGPGTRLTVL.

V and J are TRBV2 and TRBJ1-1; 7 bases align to TRBD1. The ends lost 5 bases at V and 10 bases at J; junction bases unmatched: 10. Germline-derived CDR1 and CDR2 are SNHLY and FYNNEI. This CDR3 comprises 13 residues. The CDR3 DNA follows: TGTGCCAGCAGTTCTATCAGGGGGGAGGGAGCTTTCTTT. It yields the protein CASSSIRGEGAFF.

This clonotype came up once. The rearrangement uses TRBV28 and TRBJ2-5; 10 bases align to TRBD2. Germline V gene data show CDR1 as MDHEN and CDR2 as SYDVKM. The CDR3 loop spans 15 amino acids. Trimming cost V 7 bases and J 2 bases; bases outside gene matches: 7. The chain's CDR3 is CASTLLAGAQETQYF. The CDR3 DNA reads TGTGCCAGCACCCTCCTAGCGGGGGCACAAGAGACCCAGTACTTC.

This clonotype has only a few counts. The chain combines TRBV6-1 with TRBJ2-5; D is ambiguous. Germline lookup yields CDR1 MNHNS and CDR2 SASEGT. V dropped 7 bases and J dropped 5 bases, with 8 bases sitting between them. This CDR3 is 11 amino acids long. The CDR3 protein is CASIVSETQYF. Here the CDR3 DNA reads TGTGCCAGCATCGTCTCGGAGACCCAGTACTTC.

With regard to this clonotype: The junction differs from germline at one of its ends, possibly a read error. This chain links TRBV27 with TRBJ1-1; D gene uncertain. In germline, CDR1 is MNHEY, CDR2 SMNVEV (reference sequence). The CDR3 runs 15 residues. Here the CDR3 DNA reads TGTGCCAGCAGTTCCCTGAGTAGGGTAAACACTGAGGCTTTCTTT. Protein product: CASSSLSRVNTEAFF.

The CDR3: CASSLYHSLGSPYNEQFF. CDR3 bases: TGTGCCAGCAGTTTATACCATTCTTTAGGGAGTCCCTACAATGAGCAGTTCTTC. This chain joins TRBV28 and TRBJ2-1; D possibly corresponds to TRBD2 (5 bases). The germline V and J ends were trimmed by 1 base and 2 bases, with 18 bases remaining between them. Germline loops: CDR1 MDHEN, CDR2 SYDVKM. The CDR3 is made up of 18 amino acids.

This clonotype has only a few counts. Relative to the germline gene, one junction end is altered; a read error may explain this. The J gene is TRBJ1-1, the V gene TRBV5-4, with D unclear. CDR3 size: 14 residues. Germline CDR1 and CDR2: SGHNT and YYREEE (reference sequence). CDR3 DNA: TGTGCCAGCAGCTTGAAGGGTCTGAAAACTGAAGCTTTCTTT. This codes for CASSLKGLKTEAFF.

The V and J genes are TRBV10-3 and TRBJ1-1; D not resolved. Germline CDR1 is ENHRY and CDR2 is SYGVKD. V was shortened by 10 bases and J by 1 base, with 10 bases between the two germline ends. The CDR3 loop spans 12 amino acids. The CDR3 bases are TGTGCCAGCCAGGAGGGGAACACTGAAGCTTTCTTT. It yields the protein CASQEGNTEAFF.

The sample holds a few counts of this clonotype. The chain recombines TRBV12-3 or TRBV12-4 with TRBJ1-2; TRBD1 matches at 7 bases. This CDR3 region has 12 residues. J gave up 10 bases and V 5 bases, and 7 bases lay outside the gene matches. The CDR3 bases are TGTGCCAGCAGTAAGACAGGGATGGACTACACCTTC. Translating gives CASSKTGMDYTF.

This clonotype was seen only a few times. This sequence joins TRBV5-6 and TRBJ1-1; TRBD1 agrees at 8 bases. The length of the CDR3 is 15 residues. V gave up 2 bases and J gave up 0 bases; unmatched junction bases: 3. The germline gives CDR1 SGHDT, CDR2 YYEEEE. The CDR3 nucleotides are TGTGCCAGCAGCTTTAGACAGGGGATGAACACTGAAGCTTTCTTT. This encodes CASSFRQGMNTEAFF.

This rearrangement joins TRBV28 to TRBJ2-3, with 10 bases lining up with TRBD1. V gave up 7 bases and J gave up 5 bases; unmatched junction bases: 18. Germline V gene data show CDR1 as MDHEN and CDR2 as SYDVKM. There are 18 residues in the CDR3. CDR3 loop: CASTLRDRGTPREDTQYF. CDR3 DNA: TGTGCCAGCACCCTACGGGACAGGGGAACCCCTCGGGAAGATACGCAGTATTTT. The full variable domain, completed using reference TRBV28 and TRBJ2-3, is DVKVTQSSRYLVKRTGEKVFLECVQDMDHENMFWYRQDPGLGLRLIYFSYDVKMKEKGDIPEGYSVSREKKERFSLILESASTNQTSMYLCASTLRDRGTPREDTQYFGPGTRLTVL.

The V and J genes are TRBV27 and TRBJ1-5; 8 positions agree with TRBD1. Unmatched junction bases numbered 13, after V lost 5 bases and J lost 7 bases. This CDR3 is 16 amino acids long. Germline assignment: CDR1 MNHEY and CDR2 SMNVEV (reference sequence). Here the CDR3 DNA reads TGTGCCAGCAGTCCGCTCCTAGGACAGGGCTTACAGCCCCAGCATTTT. This codes for CASSPLLGQGLQPQHF.

This clonotype has only a few counts. The J gene is TRBJ2-1, the V gene TRBV6-6; maybe TRBD1 (5 bases). This CDR3 contains 13 residues. Between the trimmed V and J ends, which lost 11 bases and 0 bases, there was a span of 11 bases. Germline values: CDR1 MNHNY, CDR2 SVGAGI (reference sequence). In DNA, the CDR3 is TGTGCCGGGGCTATGAGCTCCTACAATGAGCAGTTCTTC. It yields the protein CAGAMSSYNEQFF.

The chain carries TRBV29-1 and TRBJ2-1; TRBD2 aligns across 12 bases. Trimming took 1 base from V and 6 from J; bases not matched to a gene: 1. This CDR3 region has 14 residues. The germline CDR1 and CDR2 sequences are SQVTM and ANQGSEA. The CDR3 is CSVEGGLAGNEQFF. CDR3 bases: TGCAGCGTTGAAGGGGGACTAGCGGGCAATGAGCAGTTCTTC.

This clonotype was detected only a few times. This chain joins TRBV27 and TRBJ2-1; the match to TRBD2 covers 10 bases. The CDR3 runs to 18 residues. V lost 4 bases, J lost 6 bases, and 15 bases stayed unmatched. Germline lookup yields CDR1 MNHEY and CDR2 SMNVEV (reference sequence). CDR3 region: CASSSSVPLAGESNEQFF. The CDR3 region has the DNA TGTGCCAGCAGTTCGAGTGTCCCGCTAGCGGGAGAATCCAATGAGCAGTTCTTC.

This clonotype showed up many times. CDR3 protein: CASSLGSGTPYNEQFF. The CDR3 bases are TGTGCCAGCAGCTTGGGATCCGGGACACCCTACAATGAGCAGTTCTTC. The chain uses TRBV7-2 and TRBJ2-1; a weak D match, TRBD1 (6 bases). The CDR3 runs 16 residues. Trimming took off 3 bases at V and 2 bases at J, with 14 bases between the two ends. Germline V gives CDR1 SGHTA, CDR2 FQGNSA.

V usage is TRBV7-4 and J usage is TRBJ1-5; 10 positions match TRBD1. J was trimmed by 9 bases and V by 4 bases; bases with no gene match: 6. The CDR3 has 14 residues. Germline V gives CDR1 SGHVT, CDR2 SQSDAQ. CDR3 sequence (DNA): TGTGCCAGCAGCTCCGGACAGGGGGAACGGCCCCAGCATTTT. Amino acids: CASSSGQGERPQHF.

This clonotype was counted at least ten times. V is TRBV7-2 and J is TRBJ2-7; 8 bases fit TRBD2. Germline V lookup: CDR1 SGHTA, CDR2 FQGNSA. V lost 7 bases and J lost 3; bases outside the gene matches: 11. The CDR3 has 15 residues. The chain's CDR3 is CASTVAGTRHYEQYF. CDR3 in DNA: TGTGCCAGCACAGTAGCCGGGACTAGGCACTACGAGCAGTACTTC.

CDR3: CSARDDRVTEAFF. The CDR3 nucleotides are TGCAGTGCTAGAGATGACAGGGTCACTGAAGCTTTCTTT. The chain employs TRBV20-1 and TRBJ1-1; TRBD1 matches at 7 bases. The J segment lost 4 bases and the V segment lost 0 bases, leaving 2 bases of the junction unmatched. The CDR3 has 13 amino acids. Germline V gene data show CDR1 as DFQATT and CDR2 as SNEGSKA (reference sequence).